This T cell receptor (beta chain) originates from a study of CD8 T cells in Susac syndrome. Germline CDR1 and CDR2: SGHDN and FVKESK. V lost 3 bases, J lost 7 bases, and 4 bases lay in between. The CDR3 spans 11 residues. This clonotype was detected only a few times. cDNA came from about 0.51 to 1 ug RNA primed by random hexamers. TCR beta CDR3 was amplified by immunoSEQ covering 54 Vbeta and 13 Jbeta. TCRdb redid the calling of the immunoSEQ multiplex PCR reads with MiXCR, one entry per CDR3 protein. This table holds under 300,000 distinct CDR3 sequences, 90% to 96% found once. The V and J genes are TRBV14 and TRBJ2-1; D remains unclear. The sequenced material came from CD4+ T cells from PBMCs. The origin of this receptor is a human donor with Susac syndrome. CDR3 DNA sequence: TGTGCCAGCAGCCAGTTAAATGAGCAGTTCTTC. Translated, it gives CASSQLNEQFF.